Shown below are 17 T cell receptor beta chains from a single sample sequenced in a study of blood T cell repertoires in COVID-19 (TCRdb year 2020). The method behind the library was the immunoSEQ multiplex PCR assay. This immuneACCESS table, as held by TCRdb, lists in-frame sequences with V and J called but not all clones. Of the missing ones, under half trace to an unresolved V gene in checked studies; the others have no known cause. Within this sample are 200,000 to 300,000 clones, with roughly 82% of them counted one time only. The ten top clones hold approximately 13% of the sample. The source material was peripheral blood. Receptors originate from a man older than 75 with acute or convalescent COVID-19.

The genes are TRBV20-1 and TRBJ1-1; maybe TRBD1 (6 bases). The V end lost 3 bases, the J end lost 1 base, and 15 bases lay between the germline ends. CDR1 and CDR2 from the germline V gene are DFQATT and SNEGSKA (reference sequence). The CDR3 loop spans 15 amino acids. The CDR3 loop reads CSASLGQIGNTEAFF. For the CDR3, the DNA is TGCAGTGCTAGTCTTGGACAGATCGGGAACACTGAAGCTTTCTTT.

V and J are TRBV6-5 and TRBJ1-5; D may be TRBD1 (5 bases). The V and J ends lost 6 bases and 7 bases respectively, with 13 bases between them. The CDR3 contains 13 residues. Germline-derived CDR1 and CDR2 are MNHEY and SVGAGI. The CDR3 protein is CASRTEFGQPQHF. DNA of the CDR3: TGTGCCAGCAGGACAGAGTTCGGGCAGCCCCAGCATTTT.

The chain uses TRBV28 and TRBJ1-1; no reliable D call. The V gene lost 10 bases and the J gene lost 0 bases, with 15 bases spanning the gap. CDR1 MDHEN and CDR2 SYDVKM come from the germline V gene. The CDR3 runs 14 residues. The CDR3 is CATYPGSLNTEAFF. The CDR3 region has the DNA TGTGCCACCTATCCAGGCAGTTTGAACACTGAAGCTTTCTTT.

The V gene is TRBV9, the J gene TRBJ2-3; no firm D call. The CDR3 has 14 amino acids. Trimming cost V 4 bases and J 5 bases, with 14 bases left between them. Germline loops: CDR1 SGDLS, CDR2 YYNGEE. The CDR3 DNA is TGTGCCAGCAGCCCCCCCACTCCGGGAGATACGCAGTATTTT. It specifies CASSPPTPGDTQYF.

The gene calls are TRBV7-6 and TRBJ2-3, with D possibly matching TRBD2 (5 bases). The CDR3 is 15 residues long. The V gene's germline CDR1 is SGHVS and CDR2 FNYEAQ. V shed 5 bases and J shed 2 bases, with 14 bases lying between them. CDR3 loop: CASSPGWLPTDTQYF. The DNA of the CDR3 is TGTGCCAGCAGCCCGGGATGGCTCCCCACAGATACGCAGTATTTT.

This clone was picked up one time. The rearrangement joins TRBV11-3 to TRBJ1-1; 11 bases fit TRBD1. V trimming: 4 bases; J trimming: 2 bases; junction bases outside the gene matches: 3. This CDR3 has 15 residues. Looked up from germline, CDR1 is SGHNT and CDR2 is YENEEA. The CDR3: CASSSRTGGNTEAFF. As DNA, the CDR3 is TGTGCCAGCAGCTCGCGGACAGGGGGCAACACTGAAGCTTTCTTT.

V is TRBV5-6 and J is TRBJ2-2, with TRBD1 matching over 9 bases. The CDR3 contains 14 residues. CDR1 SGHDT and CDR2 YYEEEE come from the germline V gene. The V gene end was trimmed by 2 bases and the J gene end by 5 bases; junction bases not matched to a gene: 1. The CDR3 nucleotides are TGTGCCAGCAGCTTCGGACAGGGGACCGGGGAGCTGTTTTTT. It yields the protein CASSFGQGTGELFF.

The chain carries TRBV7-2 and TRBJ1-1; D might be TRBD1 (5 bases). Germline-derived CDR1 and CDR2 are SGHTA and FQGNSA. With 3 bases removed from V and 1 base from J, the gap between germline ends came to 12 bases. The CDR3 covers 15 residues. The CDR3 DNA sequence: TGTGCCAGCAGCTTTTCCAGGGCCGGGAACACTGAAGCTTTCTTT. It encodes CASSFSRAGNTEAFF.

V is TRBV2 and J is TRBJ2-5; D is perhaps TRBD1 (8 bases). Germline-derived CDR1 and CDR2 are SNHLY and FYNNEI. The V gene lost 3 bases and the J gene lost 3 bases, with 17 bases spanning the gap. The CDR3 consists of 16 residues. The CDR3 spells CASSDRGDRLKETQYF. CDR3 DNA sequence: TGTGCCAGCAGTGACCGGGGGGACAGGTTAAAAGAGACCCAGTACTTC.

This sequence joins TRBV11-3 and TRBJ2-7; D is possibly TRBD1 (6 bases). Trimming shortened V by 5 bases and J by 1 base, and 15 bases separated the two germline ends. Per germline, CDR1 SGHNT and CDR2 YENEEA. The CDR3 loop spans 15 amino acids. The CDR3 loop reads CASSPKGGYSYEQYF. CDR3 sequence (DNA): TGTGCCAGCAGCCCCAAAGGGGGTTATTCCTACGAGCAGTACTTC.

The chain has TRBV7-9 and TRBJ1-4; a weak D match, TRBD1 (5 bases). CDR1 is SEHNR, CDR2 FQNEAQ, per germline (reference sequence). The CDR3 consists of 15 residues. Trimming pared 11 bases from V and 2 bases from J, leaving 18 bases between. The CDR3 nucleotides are TGTGCCGTCGGGGAACCGGGGGGGACTAATGAAAAACTGTTTTTT. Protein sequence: CAVGEPGGTNEKLFF.

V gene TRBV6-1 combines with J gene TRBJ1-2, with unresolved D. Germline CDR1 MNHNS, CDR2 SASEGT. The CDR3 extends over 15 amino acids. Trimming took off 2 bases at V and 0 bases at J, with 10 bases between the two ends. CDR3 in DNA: TGTGCCAGCAGTGAACGAGGTATTACTAACTATGGCTACACCTTC. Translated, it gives CASSERGITNYGYTF.

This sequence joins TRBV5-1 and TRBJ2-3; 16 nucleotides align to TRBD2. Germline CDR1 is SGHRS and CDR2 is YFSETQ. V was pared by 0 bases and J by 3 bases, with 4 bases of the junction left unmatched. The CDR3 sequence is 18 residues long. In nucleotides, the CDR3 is TGCGCCAGCAGCTTGGAGGGGACTAGCGGGAGGGATACAGATACGCAGTATTTT. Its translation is CASSLEGTSGRDTDTQYF.

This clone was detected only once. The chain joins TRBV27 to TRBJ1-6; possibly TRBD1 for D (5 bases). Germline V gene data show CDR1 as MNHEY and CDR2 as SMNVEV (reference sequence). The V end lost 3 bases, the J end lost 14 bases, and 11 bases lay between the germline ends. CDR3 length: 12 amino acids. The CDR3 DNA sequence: TGTGCCAGCAGTTTTACGGGGGAGGCCCTCCACTTT. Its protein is CASSFTGEALHF.

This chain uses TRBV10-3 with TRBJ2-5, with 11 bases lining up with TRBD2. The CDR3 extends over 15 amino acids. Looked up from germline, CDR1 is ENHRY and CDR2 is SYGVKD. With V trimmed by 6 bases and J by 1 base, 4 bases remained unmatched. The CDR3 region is CAISEGLAVQETQYF. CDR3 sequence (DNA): TGTGCCATCAGCGAGGGACTAGCGGTCCAAGAGACCCAGTACTTC.

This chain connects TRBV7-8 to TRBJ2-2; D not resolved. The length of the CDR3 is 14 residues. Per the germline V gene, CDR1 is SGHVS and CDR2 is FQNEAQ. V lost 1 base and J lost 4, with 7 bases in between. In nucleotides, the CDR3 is TGTGCCAGCAGCTTAGTCCAGGCCACCGGGGAGCTGTTTTTT. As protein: CASSLVQATGELFF.

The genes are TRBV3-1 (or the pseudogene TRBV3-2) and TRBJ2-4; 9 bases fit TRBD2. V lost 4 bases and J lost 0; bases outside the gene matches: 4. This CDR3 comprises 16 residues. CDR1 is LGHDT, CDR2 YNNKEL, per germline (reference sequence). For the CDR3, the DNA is TGTGCCAGCAGCCGAGGGACTAGCTTAGCCAAAAACATTCAGTACTTC. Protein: CASSRGTSLAKNIQYF.